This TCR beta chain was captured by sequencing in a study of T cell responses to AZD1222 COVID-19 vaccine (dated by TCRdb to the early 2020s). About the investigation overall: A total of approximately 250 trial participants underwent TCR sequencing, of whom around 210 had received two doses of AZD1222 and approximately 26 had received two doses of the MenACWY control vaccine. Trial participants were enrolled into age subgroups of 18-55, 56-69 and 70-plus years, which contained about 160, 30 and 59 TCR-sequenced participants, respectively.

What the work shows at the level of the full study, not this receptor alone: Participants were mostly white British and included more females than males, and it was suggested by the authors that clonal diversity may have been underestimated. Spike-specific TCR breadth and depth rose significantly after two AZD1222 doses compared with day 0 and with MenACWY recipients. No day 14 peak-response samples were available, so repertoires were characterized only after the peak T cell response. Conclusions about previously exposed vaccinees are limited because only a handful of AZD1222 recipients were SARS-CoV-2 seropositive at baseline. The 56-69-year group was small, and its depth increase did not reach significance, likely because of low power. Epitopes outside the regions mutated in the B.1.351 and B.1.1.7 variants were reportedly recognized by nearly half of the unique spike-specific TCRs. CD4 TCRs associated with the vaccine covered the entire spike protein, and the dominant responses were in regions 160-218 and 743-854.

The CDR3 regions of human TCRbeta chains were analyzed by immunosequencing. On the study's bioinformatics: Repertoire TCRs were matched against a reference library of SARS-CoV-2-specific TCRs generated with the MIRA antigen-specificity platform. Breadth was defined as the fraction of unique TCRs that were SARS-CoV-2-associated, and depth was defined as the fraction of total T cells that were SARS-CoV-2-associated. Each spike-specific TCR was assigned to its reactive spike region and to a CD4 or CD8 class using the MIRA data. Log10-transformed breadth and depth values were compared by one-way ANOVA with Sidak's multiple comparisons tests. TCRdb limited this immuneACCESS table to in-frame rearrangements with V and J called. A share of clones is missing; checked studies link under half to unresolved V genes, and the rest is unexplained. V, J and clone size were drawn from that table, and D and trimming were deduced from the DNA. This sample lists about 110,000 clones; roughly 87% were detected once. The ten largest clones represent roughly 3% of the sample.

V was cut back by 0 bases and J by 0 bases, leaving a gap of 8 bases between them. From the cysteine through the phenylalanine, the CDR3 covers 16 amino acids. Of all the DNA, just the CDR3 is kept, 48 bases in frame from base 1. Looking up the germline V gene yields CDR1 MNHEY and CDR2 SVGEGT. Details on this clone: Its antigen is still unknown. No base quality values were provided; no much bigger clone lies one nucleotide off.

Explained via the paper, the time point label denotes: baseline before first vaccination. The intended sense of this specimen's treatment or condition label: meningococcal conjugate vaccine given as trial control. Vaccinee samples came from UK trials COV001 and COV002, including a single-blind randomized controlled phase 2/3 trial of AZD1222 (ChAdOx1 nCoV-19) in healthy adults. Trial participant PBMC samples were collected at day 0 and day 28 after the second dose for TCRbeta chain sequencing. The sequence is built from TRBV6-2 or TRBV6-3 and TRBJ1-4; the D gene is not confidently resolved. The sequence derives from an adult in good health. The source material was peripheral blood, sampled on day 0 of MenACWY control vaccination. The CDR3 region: CASSYSRRSTNEKLFF. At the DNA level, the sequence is TGTGCCAGCAGTTACTCGAGACGGTCAACTAATGAAAAACTGTTTTTT.